This paragraph covers one T cell receptor (beta chain) sequence. Only in-frame clones appear in the TCRdb table, and some are missing; sequencing was by immunoSEQ multiplex PCR. The repertoire holds 90,000 or so clones, with over 80% as singletons. This entry is derived from a study of T cell changes during pregnancy in multiple sclerosis. From germline, CDR1 is SGHRS and CDR2 YFSETQ. The V segment lost 7 bases and the J segment 6 bases; nucleotides outside the gene matches: 15. CDR3 length equals 15 residues. The chain combines TRBV5-1 with TRBJ1-1, with 7 bases that match TRBD1. The receptor was isolated from a female donor in good health, serving as a control in a pregnancy study. Some clones in this sample may be carry-over from other donors' samples. The source was PBMCs, collected in the first trimester of pregnancy. CDR3 region: CASALTGTAPPEAFF. CDR3 sequence (DNA): TGCGCCAGCGCATTAACCGGGACAGCTCCCCCTGAAGCTTTCTTT.